This T cell receptor beta chain derives from a study of blood T cell repertoires in COVID-19. Study details: The origin of the acute and convalescent COVID-19 samples was the United States, Italy and Spain.

The CDR3 sequence is 17 residues long. Trimming stripped 8 bases from V and 0 bases from J, with 17 bases between. Germline values: CDR1 ENHRY, CDR2 SYGVKD. Study processing details: Cell counts per sample came from amplifying reference gene primers. TCRdb's copy holds only in-frame clones and misses some; the assay was immunoSEQ multiplex PCR. The DNA was the basis for D and trimming; V, J and clone size are from that table. The sample lists fewer than 250,000 clones, around 82% seen once, with roughly 2.6% in the top ten. The rearrangement links TRBV10-3 to TRBJ1-6, with a possible D match to TRBD1 (6 bases). The sample taken for sequencing was peripheral blood. This receptor was obtained from a woman in her forties with active or convalescent COVID-19. The CDR3 nucleotides read TGTGCCATCGGGGAGGGGACACCGAGCTCCTATAATTCACCCCTCCACTTT. It translates to CAIGEGTPSSYNSPLHF.